The 23 T cell receptor beta chains presented below share a single source sample, sequenced in a study of blood T cell repertoires in COVID-19. The table came from immunoSEQ multiplex PCR; TCRdb's copy has only in-frame clones and leaves some out. This table has almost 250,000 clones, about 82% appearing once. The source material was PBMCs or T cells enriched from blood (not recorded which). The receptors stem from a woman aged 50 to 65 with acute COVID-19.

The J gene is TRBJ1-5, the V gene TRBV19; maybe TRBD1 (6 bases). This CDR3 region has 15 residues. V was pared by 5 bases and J by 9 bases, with 20 bases between. CDR1 LNHDA and CDR2 SQIVND come from the germline V gene (reference sequence). DNA of the CDR3: TGTGCCAGTAGTGTCCGGACAGACAATCGTGGGCCCCAGCATTTT. This encodes CASSVRTDNRGPQHF.

This rearrangement joins TRBV19 to TRBJ1-5; D call uncertain. The CDR3 consists of 12 residues. V was shortened by 7 bases and J by 8 bases, with 12 bases between the two germline ends. The germline CDR1 and CDR2 sequences are LNHDA and SQIVND (reference sequence). The CDR3 bases are TGTGCCAGTAAGAAGGCAGGTGAGCCCCAGCATTTT. Encoded protein: CASKKAGEPQHF.

The J gene is TRBJ1-5, the V gene TRBV3-1 (or the pseudogene TRBV3-2); maybe TRBD1 (6 bases). CDR1 is LGHDT and CDR2 is YNNKEL in the germline V gene (reference sequence). Trimming removed 4 bases at V and 4 bases at J, with 17 bases between. The CDR3 runs to 16 residues. Here the CDR3 DNA reads TGTGCCAGCAGCCGCCGACAGGAAAGGAAAAATCAGCCCCAGCATTTT. Its protein is CASSRRQERKNQPQHF.

Many counts were recorded for this clone. Compared with germline, one end of the junction differs, possibly owing to a read error. The chain couples TRBV7-7 to TRBJ2-5, with 8 positions matching TRBD1. CDR1 SSHAT and CDR2 FNYEAQ come from the germline V gene (reference sequence). The CDR3 contains 16 residues. CDR3 bases: TGTGCTAGCAGCCCACGGACAGGGAGTGGTCAAGAGACCCAGTACTTC. As protein: CASSPRTGSGQETQYF.

The chain couples TRBV14 to TRBJ2-2, with 7 bases fitting TRBD1. Trimming cost V 2 bases and J 5 bases; bases outside gene matches: 8. The CDR3 runs to 16 residues. Germline CDR1 is SGHDN and CDR2 is FVKESK. This CDR3 reads CASSQSGQPATGELFF. Here the CDR3 DNA reads TGTGCCAGCAGCCAATCGGGACAGCCAGCAACCGGGGAGCTGTTTTTT.

The chain uses TRBV10-3 and TRBJ1-3; D perhaps matches TRBD1 (6 bases). Trimming pared 10 bases from V and 4 bases from J, leaving 11 bases between. Germline lookup yields CDR1 ENHRY and CDR2 SYGVKD. This CDR3 contains 12 residues. The CDR3 DNA follows: TGTGCCACGCTGGACAGCGGAAACACCATATATTTT. Amino acid sequence: CATLDSGNTIYF.

This clone occurred once. V gene TRBV7-2 combines with J gene TRBJ1-3; D may be TRBD1 (6 bases). The CDR3 covers 15 residues. Trimming took off 5 bases at V and 2 bases at J, with 13 bases between the two ends. Germline values: CDR1 SGHTA, CDR2 FQGNSA. CDR3 loop: CASSPYRVAGNTIYF. The CDR3, as DNA: TGTGCCAGCAGCCCCTACAGGGTGGCTGGAAACACCATATATTTT.

The rearrangement joins TRBV9 to TRBJ2-3, with TRBD2 identical over 7 bases. The J segment lost 1 base and the V segment lost 2 bases, leaving 7 bases of the junction unmatched. This CDR3 is built from 16 residues. From germline, CDR1 is SGDLS and CDR2 YYNGEE. The CDR3 nucleotides read TGTGCCAGCAGCGTCGGTTGGGCGGGGGGCACAGATACGCAGTATTTT. Its translation: CASSVGWAGGTDTQYF.

In its sample, this clone was seen a few times. The J gene is TRBJ1-6, the V gene TRBV27; 7 bases align to TRBD1. After removal of 5 bases from V and 2 bases from J, the junction contained 9 bases not matched to a gene. The CDR3 has 17 residues. CDR1 is MNHEY and CDR2 is SMNVEV in the germline V gene (reference sequence). The CDR3 coding sequence is TGTGCCAGCAGTCCCCAGACAGGGAAAGCCTATAATTCACCCCTCCACTTT. This translates into CASSPQTGKAYNSPLHF.

Concerning this clone itself: Mismatch with germline at one junction end may stem from a read error. V is TRBV9 and J is TRBJ2-3, with a tentative D call TRBD2 (6 bases). The CDR3 is 13 amino acids. The germline V gene has CDR1 SGDLS and CDR2 YYNGEE. CDR3 residues: CASSPQGDFTKNF. In DNA form, the CDR3 reads TGTGCCAGCAGCCCCCAAGGGGACTTCACTAAAAATTTT.

This clone was found once. The chain combines TRBV6-1 with TRBJ1-2; 7 positions agree with TRBD1. The J segment lost 7 bases and the V segment lost 1 base, leaving 9 bases of the junction unmatched. Germline CDR1 is MNHNS and CDR2 is SASEGT. The length of the CDR3 is 15 residues. CDR3 in DNA: TGTGCCAGCAGTGAAGTCGTAGGGGGCTGGAGTGGCTACACCTTC. Translated: CASSEVVGGWSGYTF.

This clone was seen once. The chain has TRBV21-1 and TRBJ2-1; the DNA was not compared with TRBD1, the D call given in the table. TRBV21-1 is given as a pseudogene. The CDR3 runs 13 residues. CDR3 sequence reads: CASSGQYVDEQFF. The CDR3 DNA sequence: TGTGCCAGCTCTGGACAGTATGTTGATGAGCAGTTCTTC.

This clone was observed once. The chain carries TRBV19 and TRBJ2-7; D remains unclear. CDR3 length: 14 amino acids. Germline V gene lookup returns CDR1 LNHDA and CDR2 SQIVND (reference sequence). Trimming removed 2 bases at V and 0 bases at J, with 8 bases between. CDR3 DNA: TGTGCCAGTAGTATATCTACCATCTCCTACGAGCAGTACTTC. It translates to CASSISTISYEQYF.

This chain links TRBV7-2 with TRBJ2-5; 8 nucleotides line up with TRBD1. The V gene end was trimmed by 2 bases and the J gene end by 4 bases; junction bases not matched to a gene: 6. The CDR3 contains 15 residues. Germline V gene lookup returns CDR1 SGHTA and CDR2 FQGNSA. CDR3 sequence reads: CASSLRPGGLETQYF. Written as DNA, the CDR3 is TGTGCCAGCAGCTTACGACCAGGGGGCTTAGAGACCCAGTACTTC.

The rearrangement joins TRBV2 to TRBJ1-3; D uncertain. Germline lookup yields CDR1 SNHLY and CDR2 FYNNEI. The CDR3 is 13 residues long. V was trimmed by 10 bases and J by 4 bases, leaving 14 bases between them. CDR3 DNA sequence: TGTGCCACTCGGCGCGGTCCCGGAAACACCATATATTTT. Its translation is CATRRGPGNTIYF.

This sequence joins TRBV19 and TRBJ1-3; the match to TRBD1 covers 9 bases. Trimming removed 5 bases from V and 15 bases from J; junction bases left unmatched: 11. The length of the CDR3 is 13 residues. Looked up from germline, CDR1 is LNHDA and CDR2 is SQIVND (reference sequence). The CDR3 DNA is TGTGCCAGTAGTCCCAGCGAGGGACAGGGTGAATATTTT. This sequence encodes CASSPSEGQGEYF.

The V gene is TRBV19, the J gene TRBJ1-4; tentative D call: TRBD1 (5 bases). The CDR3 covers 14 residues. V lost 6 bases, J lost 4 bases, and 12 bases lay in between. Germline CDR1 LNHDA, CDR2 SQIVND (reference sequence). CDR3 bases: TGTGCCAGTAGCGCGGGACGGCTTAATGAAAAACTGTTTTTT. Encoded protein: CASSAGRLNEKLFF.

The rearrangement links TRBV10-3 to TRBJ1-2, with 9 nucleotides matching TRBD1. Trimming cost V 10 bases and J 4 bases; bases outside gene matches: 10. Looked up from germline, CDR1 is ENHRY and CDR2 is SYGVKD. CDR3 size: 14 residues. CDR3 amino acids: CASNPGQGLYGYTF. CDR3 nucleotide sequence: TGTGCCAGCAATCCGGGACAGGGCCTCTATGGCTACACCTTC.

The chain combines TRBV7-9 with TRBJ1-1, with 10 bases that match TRBD1. The J segment lost 6 bases and the V segment lost 0 bases, leaving 7 bases of the junction unmatched. Germline V gene data show CDR1 as SEHNR and CDR2 as FQNEAQ (reference sequence). The CDR3 runs to 16 residues. This CDR3 reads CASSLAKGQGIPEAFF. DNA for the CDR3: TGTGCCAGCAGCTTAGCGAAGGGACAGGGGATCCCTGAAGCTTTCTTT.

This clone was recorded many times. The chain links TRBV5-4 to TRBJ1-2; tentative D call: TRBD1 (6 bases). This CDR3 is 16 amino acids long. The V end lost 3 bases, the J end lost 3 bases, and 18 bases lay between the germline ends. Germline CDR1 SGHNT, CDR2 YYREEE (reference sequence). In nucleotides, the CDR3 is TGTGCCAGCAGCTCCGGAGGGGGGGCTCAAGACTATGGCTACACCTTC. Translated, it gives CASSSGGGAQDYGYTF.

A few counts support this clone. This chain uses TRBV30 with TRBJ2-3, with a possible D match to TRBD2 (5 bases). Germline values: CDR1 GTSNPN, CDR2 SVGIG (reference sequence). Trimming took 2 bases from V and 6 from J, leaving 9 bases between them. CDR3 size: 12 residues. The CDR3 DNA follows: TGTGCCTGGAGTATGGGAGCCGATACGCAGTATTTT. This sequence encodes CAWSMGADTQYF.

The chain links TRBV24-1 to TRBJ2-5; D remains unclear. CDR3 length: 12 residues. The ends were cut back, 1 base at V and 5 bases at J, with 4 bases in the middle. CDR1 and CDR2 (germline): KGHDR, SFDVKD. CDR3 in DNA: TGTGCCACCAGTGATTTCGGGGAGACCCAGTACTTC. Translated, it gives CATSDFGETQYF.

This clone came up a few times. This chain's CDR3 is CASSWGTGKGNTIYF. The CDR3 region has the DNA TGCGCCAGCAGCTGGGGGACAGGGAAAGGAAACACCATATATTTT. The V call is TRBV5-1, the J call TRBJ1-3, with 9 bases lining up with TRBD1. The ends lost 3 bases at V and 4 bases at J; junction bases unmatched: 5. The CDR3 runs 15 residues. Germline loops: CDR1 SGHRS, CDR2 YFSETQ.